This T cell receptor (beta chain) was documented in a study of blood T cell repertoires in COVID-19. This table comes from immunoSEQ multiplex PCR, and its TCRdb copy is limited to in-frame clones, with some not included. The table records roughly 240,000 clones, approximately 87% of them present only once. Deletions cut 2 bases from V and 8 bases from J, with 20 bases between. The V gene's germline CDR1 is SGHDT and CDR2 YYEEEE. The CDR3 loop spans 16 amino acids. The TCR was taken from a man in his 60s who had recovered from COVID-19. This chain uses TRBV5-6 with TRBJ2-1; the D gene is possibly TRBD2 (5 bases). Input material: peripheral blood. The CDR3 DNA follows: TGTGCCAGCAGCTTTTTTAGCTTTAGTGGTAGCGATGAGCAGTTCTTC. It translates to CASSFFSFSGSDEQFF.